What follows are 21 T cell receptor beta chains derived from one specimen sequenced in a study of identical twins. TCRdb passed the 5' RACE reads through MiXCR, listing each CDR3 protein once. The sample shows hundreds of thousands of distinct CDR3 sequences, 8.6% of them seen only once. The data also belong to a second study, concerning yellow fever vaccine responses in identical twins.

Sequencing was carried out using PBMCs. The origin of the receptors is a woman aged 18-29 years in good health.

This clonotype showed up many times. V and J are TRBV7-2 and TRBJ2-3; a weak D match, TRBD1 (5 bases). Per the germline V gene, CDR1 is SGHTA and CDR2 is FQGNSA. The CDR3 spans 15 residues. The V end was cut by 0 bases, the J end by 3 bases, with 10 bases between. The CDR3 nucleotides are TGTGCCAGCAGCTTAGCCGCGACAGATACAGATACGCAGTATTTT. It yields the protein CASSLAATDTDTQYF.

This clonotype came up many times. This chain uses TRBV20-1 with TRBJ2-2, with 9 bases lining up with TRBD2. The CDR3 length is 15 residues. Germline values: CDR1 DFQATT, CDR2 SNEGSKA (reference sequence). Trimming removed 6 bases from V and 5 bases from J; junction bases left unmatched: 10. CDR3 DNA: TGCAGTGCGCGACTAGCGGAAGAGTTGACCGGGGAGCTGTTTTTT. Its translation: CSARLAEELTGELFF.

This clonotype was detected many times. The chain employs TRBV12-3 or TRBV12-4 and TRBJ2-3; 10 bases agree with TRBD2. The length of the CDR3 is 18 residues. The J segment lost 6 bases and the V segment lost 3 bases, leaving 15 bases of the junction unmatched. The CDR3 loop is CASSFKAGLAGDADTQYF. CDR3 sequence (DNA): TGTGCCAGCAGTTTTAAGGCCGGCCTAGCGGGGGATGCGGATACGCAGTATTTT.

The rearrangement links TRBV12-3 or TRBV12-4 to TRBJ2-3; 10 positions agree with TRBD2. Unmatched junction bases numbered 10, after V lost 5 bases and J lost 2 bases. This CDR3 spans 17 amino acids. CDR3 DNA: TGTGCCAGCAGTCCTGTTAGCGGGGGGCCCCTCACAGATACGCAGTATTTT. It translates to CASSPVSGGPLTDTQYF.

CDR3 sequence reads: CASTLTTSAVSYEQYF. DNA for the CDR3: TGTGCCAGCACCCTTACGACTAGCGCGGTCTCCTACGAGCAGTACTTC. This chain links TRBV28 with TRBJ2-7, with 8 bases lining up with TRBD2. Germline V CDR1 and CDR2: MDHEN, SYDVKM. The CDR3 loop spans 16 amino acids. J gave up 0 bases and V 7 bases, and 11 bases lay outside the gene matches.

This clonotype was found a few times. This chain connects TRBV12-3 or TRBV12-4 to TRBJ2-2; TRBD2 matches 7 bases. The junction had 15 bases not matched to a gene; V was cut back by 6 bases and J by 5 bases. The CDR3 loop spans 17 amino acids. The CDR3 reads CASSPLGRETATGELFF. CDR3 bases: TGTGCCAGCAGCCCCCTCGGGCGGGAGACAGCTACCGGGGAGCTGTTTTTT.

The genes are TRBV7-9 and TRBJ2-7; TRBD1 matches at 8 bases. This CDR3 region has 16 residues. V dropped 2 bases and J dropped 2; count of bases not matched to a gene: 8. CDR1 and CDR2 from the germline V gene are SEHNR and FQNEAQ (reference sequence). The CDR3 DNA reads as TGTGCCAGCAGCTTATTTATCGACAGGGGAACCTACGAGCAGTACTTC. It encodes CASSLFIDRGTYEQYF. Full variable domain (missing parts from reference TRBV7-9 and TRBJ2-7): DTGVSQNPRHKITKRGQNVTFRCDPISEHNRLYWYRQTLGQGPEFLTYFQNEAQLEKSRLLSDRFSAERPKGSFSTLEIQRTEQGDSAMYLCASSLFIDRGTYEQYFGPGTRLTVT.

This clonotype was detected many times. CDR3 sequence reads: CAISPISGTGATETQYF. CDR3 DNA: TGTGCCATCAGTCCTATTTCCGGGACAGGGGCGACGGAGACCCAGTACTTC. The J gene is TRBJ2-5, the V gene TRBV10-3, with 10 bases matching TRBD1. The CDR3 has 17 residues. J lost 5 bases, V lost 5 bases, and 14 bases had no gene match. Germline CDR1 is ENHRY and CDR2 is SYGVKD.

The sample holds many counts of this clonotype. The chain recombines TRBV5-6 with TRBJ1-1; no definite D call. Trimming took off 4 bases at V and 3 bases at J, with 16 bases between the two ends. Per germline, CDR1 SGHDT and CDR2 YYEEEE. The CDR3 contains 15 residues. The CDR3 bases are TGTGCCAGCAGCCCGGTGTGGCAGATGCACACTGAAGCTTTCTTT. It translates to CASSPVWQMHTEAFF.

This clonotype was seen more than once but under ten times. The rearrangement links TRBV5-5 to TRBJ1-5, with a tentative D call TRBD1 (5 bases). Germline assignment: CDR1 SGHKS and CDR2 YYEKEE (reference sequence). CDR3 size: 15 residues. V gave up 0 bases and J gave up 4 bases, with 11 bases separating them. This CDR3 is CASSLGQLENQPQHF. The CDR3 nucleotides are TGTGCCAGCAGCTTGGGACAGCTAGAGAATCAGCCCCAGCATTTT.

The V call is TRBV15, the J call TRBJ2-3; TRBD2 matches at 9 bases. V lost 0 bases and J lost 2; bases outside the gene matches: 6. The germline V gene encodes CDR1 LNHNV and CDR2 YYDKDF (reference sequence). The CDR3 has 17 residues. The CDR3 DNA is TGTGCCACCAGCAGAGATCTGATAGCGGGGGTCACAGATACGCAGTATTTT. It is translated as CATSRDLIAGVTDTQYF.

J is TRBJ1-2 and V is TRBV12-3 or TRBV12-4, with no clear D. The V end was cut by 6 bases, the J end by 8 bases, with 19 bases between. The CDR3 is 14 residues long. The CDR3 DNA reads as TGTGCCAGCAGCCGGCCGGGTGGAGAAGGGGGCTACACCTTC. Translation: CASSRPGGEGGYTF.

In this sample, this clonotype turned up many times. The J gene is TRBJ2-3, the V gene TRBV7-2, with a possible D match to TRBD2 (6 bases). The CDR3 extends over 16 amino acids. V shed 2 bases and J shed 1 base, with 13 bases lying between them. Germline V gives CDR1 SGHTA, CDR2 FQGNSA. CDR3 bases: TGTGCCAGCAGCTTAATTAGCGGAGGGGGCACAGATACGCAGTATTTT. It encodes CASSLISGGGTDTQYF.

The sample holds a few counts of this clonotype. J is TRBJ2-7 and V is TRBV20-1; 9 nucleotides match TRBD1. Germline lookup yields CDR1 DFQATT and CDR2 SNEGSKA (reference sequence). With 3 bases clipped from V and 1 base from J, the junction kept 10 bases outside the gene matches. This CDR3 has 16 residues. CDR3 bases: TGCAGTGCTAGGGTTCTATGGGACAGGGTTTCCTACGAGCAGTACTTC. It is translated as CSARVLWDRVSYEQYF.

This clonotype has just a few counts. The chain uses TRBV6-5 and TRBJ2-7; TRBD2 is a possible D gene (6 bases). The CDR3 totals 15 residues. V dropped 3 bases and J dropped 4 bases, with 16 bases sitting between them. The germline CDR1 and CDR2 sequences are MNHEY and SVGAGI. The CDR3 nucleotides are TGTGCCAGCAGTTATTTAAGGCGGGGTACGTACGAGCAGTACTTC. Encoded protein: CASSYLRRGTYEQYF.

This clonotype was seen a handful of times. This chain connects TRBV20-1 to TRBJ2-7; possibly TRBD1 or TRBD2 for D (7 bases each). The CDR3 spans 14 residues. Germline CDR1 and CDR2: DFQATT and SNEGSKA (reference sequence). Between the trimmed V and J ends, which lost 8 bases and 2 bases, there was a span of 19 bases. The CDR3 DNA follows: TGCAGTATCAGGGGGGGGAGGTCCCCCTACGAGCAGTACTTC. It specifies CSIRGGRSPYEQYF.

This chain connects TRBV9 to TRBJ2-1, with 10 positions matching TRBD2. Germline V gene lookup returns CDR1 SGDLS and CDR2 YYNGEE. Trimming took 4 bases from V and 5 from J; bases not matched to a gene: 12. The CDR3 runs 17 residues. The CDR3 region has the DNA TGTGCCAGCAGCCCCCTGGGAGCGGGAGGGCCCAACAATGAGCAGTTCTTC. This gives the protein CASSPLGAGGPNNEQFF.

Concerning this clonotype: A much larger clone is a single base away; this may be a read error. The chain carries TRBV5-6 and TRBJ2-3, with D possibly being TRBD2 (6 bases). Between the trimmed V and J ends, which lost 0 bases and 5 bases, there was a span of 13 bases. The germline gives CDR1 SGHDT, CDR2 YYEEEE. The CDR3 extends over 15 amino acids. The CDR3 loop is CASSLVTGVIDTQYF. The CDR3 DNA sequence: TGTGCCAGCAGCTTGGTAACGGGAGTGATAGATACGCAGTATTTT.

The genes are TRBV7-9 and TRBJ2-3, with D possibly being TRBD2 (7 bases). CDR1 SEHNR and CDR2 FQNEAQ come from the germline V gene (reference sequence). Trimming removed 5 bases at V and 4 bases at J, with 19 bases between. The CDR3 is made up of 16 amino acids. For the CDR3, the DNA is TGTGCCAGCAGCAAGGGGGGGGCGCGGTTCGCAGATACGCAGTATTTT. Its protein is CASSKGGARFADTQYF.

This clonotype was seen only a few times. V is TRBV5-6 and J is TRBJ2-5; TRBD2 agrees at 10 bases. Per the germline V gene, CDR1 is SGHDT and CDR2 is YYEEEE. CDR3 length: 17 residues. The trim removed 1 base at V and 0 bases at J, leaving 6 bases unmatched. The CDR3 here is CASSLLSGGVYQETQYF. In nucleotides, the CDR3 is TGTGCCAGCAGCTTGCTCAGCGGGGGGGTGTACCAAGAGACCCAGTACTTC.

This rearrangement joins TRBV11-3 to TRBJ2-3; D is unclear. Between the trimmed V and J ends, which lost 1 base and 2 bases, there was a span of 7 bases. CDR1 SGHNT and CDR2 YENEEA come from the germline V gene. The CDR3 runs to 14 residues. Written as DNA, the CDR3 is TGTGCCAGCAGCTTAGCGAGAACCACAGATACGCAGTATTTT. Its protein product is CASSLARTTDTQYF. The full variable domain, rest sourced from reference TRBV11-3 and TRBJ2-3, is EAGVVQSPRYKIIEKKQPVAFWCNPISGHNTLYWYLQNLGQGPELLIRYENEEAVDDSQLPKDRFSAERLKGVDSTLKIQPAELGDSAVYLCASSLARTTDTQYFGPGTRLTVL.